A selection of T cell receptor beta chains follows, all from one sample in a study of T cells in Graves' hyperthyroidism and ophthalmopathy. TCRdb fed the multiplex PCR reads into MiXCR, producing one record per CDR3 protein. In the table there are a few hundred thousand distinct CDR3 sequences, about a sixth of which are singletons. The sequenced material came from blood. The source is a woman younger than 35 with Graves' hyperthyroidism. CDR3s include the opening cysteine and the closing phenylalanine or tryptophan. The order of the fields is clone size, D gene, V gene, J gene, CDR3 protein, CDR3 DNA. A D gene is named only where the DNA matches it firmly. Not every row has a clone size; where given, it reads once, few, many or a size class.

many	-	TRBV6-1	TRBJ1-1	CASRHVVGPNTEAFF	TGTGCCAGCAGACACGTTGTGGGGCCGAACACTGAAGCTTTCTTT
many	-	TRBV7-2	TRBJ2-7	CASSLRSYSTSYEQYF	TGTGCCAGCAGCTTAAGGAGTTATAGTACCTCCTACGAGCAGTACTTC
-	TRBD1	TRBV7-3	TRBJ2-3	CASSLNRGTGLTDTQYF	TGTGCCAGCAGCTTAAATCGGGGGACAGGGCTCACAGATACGCAGTATTTT
few	TRBD2	TRBV6-1	TRBJ2-5	CASTPRGLAGETQYF	TGTGCCAGCACGCCACGTGGACTAGCGGGAGAGACCCAGTACTTC
many	-	TRBV28	TRBJ1-6	CASSFLSDRSPLHF	TGTGCCAGCAGTTTTTTGTCGGATCGCTCACCCCTCCACTTT
many	-	TRBV20-1	TRBJ1-1	CSARFSPTAFF	TGCAGTGCTAGATTTAGTCCTACGGCTTTCTTT
few	-	TRBV4-2	TRBJ1-1	CASSLPDSNTEAFF	TGTGCCAGCAGCCTCCCTGACTCGAACACTGAAGCTTTCTTT
-	TRBD1	TRBV11-2	TRBJ2-7	CASSFGTAVSYEQYF	TGTGCCAGCAGCTTCGGGACAGCAGTCTCCTACGAGCAGTACTTC
-	-	TRBV12-3/TRBV12-4	TRBJ2-7	CASSLVRGHEQYF	TGTGCCAGCAGTTTAGTGAGAGGGCACGAGCAGTACTTC
many	-	TRBV24-1	TRBJ1-5	CATSDPGGSQPQHF	TGTGCCACCAGTGATCCGGGGGGGAGTCAGCCCCAGCATTTT
few	-	TRBV2	TRBJ1-2	CASSEGRQGRSYGYTF	TGTGCCAGCAGTGAAGGGCGGCAAGGTCGGTCCTATGGCTACACCTTC
-	TRBD1	TRBV25-1	TRBJ1-2	CASSDSRQGSAGYTF	TGTGCCAGCAGTGACTCCAGACAGGGGTCCGCTGGCTACACCTTC
-	TRBD1	TRBV20-1	TRBJ1-5	CSARDIRTGGHQPQHF	TGCAGTGCTAGGGATATAAGGACAGGGGGCCATCAGCCCCAGCATTTT
many	TRBD1	TRBV29-1	TRBJ2-5	CSVEDVRVVDRVYQETQYF	TGCAGCGTTGAAGACGTCCGGGTGGTGGACAGGGTGTACCAAGAGACCCAGTACTTC
many	-	TRBV20-1	TRBJ2-1	CSARLPGLGADEQFF	TGCAGTGCTAGATTACCGGGACTGGGAGCCGATGAGCAGTTCTTC
many	TRBD2	TRBV28	TRBJ2-1	CASSLPIAGGPHEQFF	TGTGCCAGCAGTTTACCAATAGCGGGAGGGCCGCATGAGCAGTTCTTC
-	TRBD2	TRBV3-1	TRBJ2-7	CASSHVLAGGSYEQYF	TGTGCCAGCAGCCACGTACTAGCGGGGGGCTCCTACGAGCAGTACTTC
few	-	TRBV7-9	TRBJ2-7	CASSLVGGKSYEQYF	TGTGCCAGCAGCTTAGTCGGAGGGAAGTCCTACGAGCAGTACTTC
few	-	TRBV20-1	TRBJ1-1	CSAELTNTEAFF	TGCAGTGCCGAACTGACGAACACTGAAGCTTTCTTT
few	TRBD1	TRBV10-3	TRBJ2-5	CAIRRDRGIETQYF	TGTGCCATCAGGAGGGACAGGGGAATCGAGACCCAGTACTTC
many	TRBD2	TRBV11-2	TRBJ2-5	CASSSLTSGRGETQYF	TGTGCCAGCAGCTCACTGACTAGCGGGAGAGGTGAGACCCAGTACTTC
-	-	TRBV28	TRBJ2-3	CASLNDVGTDTQYF	TGTGCCAGCCTTAACGATGTCGGCACAGATACGCAGTATTTT
-	-	TRBV6-2/TRBV6-3	TRBJ1-3	CASSYLGSGNTIYF	TGTGCCAGCAGTTATTTAGGCTCTGGAAACACCATATATTTT
-	TRBD1	TRBV20-1	TRBJ2-7	CSARGQGARGQYF	TGCAGTGCTAGGGGACAGGGGGCGCGTGGGCAGTACTTC
-	-	TRBV6-1	TRBJ1-4	CASRGLTANEKLFF	TGTGCCAGCAGGGGCCTCACGGCGAATGAAAAACTGTTTTTT
few	-	TRBV6-1	TRBJ1-4	CASNPGEIREKLFF	TGTGCCAGCAACCCTGGGGAAATTAGAGAAAAACTGTTTTTT
many	TRBD1	TRBV12-3/TRBV12-4	TRBJ2-7	CARKYRGYEQYF	TGTGCCAGAAAGTACAGGGGCTACGAGCAGTACTTC
many	TRBD1	TRBV15	TRBJ1-2	CATSREGQGYGYTF	TGTGCCACCAGCAGGGAGGGACAGGGCTATGGCTACACCTTC
medium-sized	-	TRBV2	TRBJ2-1	CASSGGMDEQFF	TGTGCCAGCAGTGGGGGCATGGATGAGCAGTTCTTC
many	-	TRBV7-9	TRBJ2-1	CASSLHGGDEQFF	TGTGCCAGCAGCTTACACGGAGGCGATGAGCAGTTCTTC
-	-	TRBV4-1	TRBJ2-5	CASSQLPGPGVRGYF	TGCGCCAGCAGCCAACTGCCGGGTCCTGGGGTCAGGGGGTACTTC
-	TRBD1	TRBV18	TRBJ1-2	CASSPNGQGASGYTF	TGTGCCAGCTCACCAAATGGACAGGGGGCGTCAGGCTACACCTTC
-	TRBD2	TRBV5-1	TRBJ2-4	CASSYDGWLAGGKPKNIQYF	TGCGCCAGCAGCTACGATGGGTGGCTAGCGGGGGGAAAACCCAAAAACATTCAGTACTTC
few	-	TRBV5-1	TRBJ2-5	CASSWNYRVGETQYF	TGCGCCAGCAGCTGGAATTACAGGGTTGGGGAGACCCAGTACTTC